One sample yielded the 18 T cell receptor beta chains listed below, sequenced in a study of T cell changes during pregnancy in multiple sclerosis. This table comes from immunoSEQ multiplex PCR, and its TCRdb copy is limited to in-frame clones, with some not included. Among over 30,000 clones listed, roughly 90% were seen once. The source was CD8+ T cells from peripheral blood mononuclear cells, collected in the third trimester of pregnancy. These receptors all come from a female donor with multiple sclerosis, enrolled in a pregnancy study.

The CDR3, as DNA: TGTGCCAGCAGCGTAGCTGGGACACGTATTGAGCAGTTCTTC. Protein product: CASSVAGTRIEQFF. This chain uses TRBV9 with TRBJ2-1; perhaps TRBD1 as D (6 bases). The CDR3 extends over 14 amino acids. Germline loops: CDR1 SGDLS, CDR2 YYNGEE. Trimming took 0 bases from V and 9 from J, leaving 13 bases between them.

The chain employs TRBV27 and TRBJ2-3; maybe TRBD2 (6 bases). There are 16 residues in the CDR3. V was clipped by 6 bases and J by 0 bases, with 16 bases between them. Germline V gene sequence: CDR1 MNHEY, CDR2 SMNVEV (reference sequence). This chain's CDR3 is CASRPRGGSSTDTQYF. The CDR3 DNA reads as TGTGCCAGCAGGCCGCGGGGAGGAAGTAGCACAGATACGCAGTATTTT.

The V call is TRBV7-2, the J call TRBJ1-6; no clear D gene. The V gene lost 5 bases and the J gene lost 4 bases, with 15 bases spanning the gap. Germline lookup yields CDR1 SGHTA and CDR2 FQGNSA. The CDR3 totals 16 residues. The CDR3 region is CASSPEDYEYNSPLHF. The CDR3 DNA reads TGTGCCAGCAGCCCCGAGGATTACGAATATAATTCACCCCTCCACTTT.

The chain couples TRBV5-8 to TRBJ1-1; 7 bases are shared with TRBD1. The CDR3 is made up of 15 amino acids. CDR1 SGHTS and CDR2 YDEGEE come from the germline V gene. V dropped 0 bases and J dropped 0; count of bases not matched to a gene: 2. CDR3 nucleotide sequence: TGTGCCAGCAGCTTGGGTCAGGGGGTGAACACTGAAGCTTTCTTT. Amino acids: CASSLGQGVNTEAFF.

The chain uses TRBV7-2 and TRBJ2-7, with a possible D match to TRBD2 (6 bases). The CDR3 contains 15 residues. With 2 bases removed from V and 3 bases from J, the gap between germline ends came to 14 bases. Germline-derived CDR1 and CDR2 are SGHTA and FQGNSA. The CDR3 coding sequence is TGTGCCAGCAGCTTAAGTAGGAGGGGCGACTACGAGCAGTACTTC. This encodes CASSLSRRGDYEQYF. The full variable domain, completed using reference TRBV7-2 and TRBJ2-7, is GAGVSQSPSNKVTEKGKDVELRCDPISGHTALYWYRQSLGQGLEFLIYFQGNSAPDKSGLPSDRFSAERTGGSVSTLTIQRTQQEDSAVYLCASSLSRRGDYEQYFGPGTRLTVT.

The chain joins TRBV4-2 to TRBJ1-1; D not resolved. V lost 4 bases and J lost 3, with 21 bases in between. This CDR3 spans 17 amino acids. Germline CDR1 reads LGHNA; CDR2 reads YNFKEQ. DNA of the CDR3: TGTGCCAGCAGCCCAGAAGGGTTCCGGGGTGGGGACACTGAAGCTTTCTTT. It encodes CASSPEGFRGGDTEAFF.

CDR3 protein: CAISESVPRTVGRYTEAFF. The CDR3 DNA is TGTGCCATCAGTGAGTCAGTCCCGAGGACCGTGGGGAGGTACACTGAAGCTTTCTTT. The rearrangement links TRBV10-3 to TRBJ1-1; D ambiguous. Trimming left V 0 bases short and J 3 bases short, with 23 bases between. CDR1 and CDR2 from the germline V gene are ENHRY and SYGVKD. CDR3 length equals 19 residues.

This chain uses TRBV6-1 with TRBJ2-7, with a tentative D call TRBD1 (5 bases). The germline gives CDR1 MNHNS, CDR2 SASEGT. CDR3 size: 13 residues. Trimming shortened V by 11 bases and J by 3 bases, and 17 bases separated the two germline ends. The CDR3 protein is CASTPGQGYEQYF. CDR3 DNA: TGTGCCTCTACACCCGGGCAGGGCTACGAGCAGTACTTC.

The chain recombines TRBV4-3 with TRBJ2-1; 14 positions agree with TRBD2. With 1 base clipped from V and 10 bases from J, the junction kept 3 bases outside the gene matches. Looked up from germline, CDR1 is LGHNA and CDR2 is YSLEER. The CDR3 runs 15 residues. CDR3 DNA: TGCGCCAGCAGCCAAGGGACTAGCGGGGGGAGGGAGCAGTTCTTC. Protein sequence: CASSQGTSGGREQFF.

The chain uses TRBV9 and TRBJ2-7; 10 positions match TRBD1. This CDR3 comprises 14 residues. V was clipped by 6 bases and J by 3 bases; unmatched bases: 6. In germline, CDR1 is SGDLS, CDR2 YYNGEE. In DNA form, the CDR3 reads TGTGCCAGCAATAGGGGGACAGGGGACTACGAGCAGTACTTC. It yields the protein CASNRGTGDYEQYF.

This clone has a single count. The chain combines TRBV6-6 with TRBJ2-7, with D possibly matching TRBD1 (6 bases). Germline loops: CDR1 MNHNY, CDR2 SVGAGI (reference sequence). The CDR3 length is 14 residues. V lost 8 bases, J lost 6 bases, and 20 bases lay in between. The CDR3 region is CASEPPNRDGEQYF. CDR3 DNA: TGTGCCAGCGAACCCCCCAACAGGGATGGCGAGCAGTACTTC.

The gene calls are TRBV11-2 and TRBJ2-1; 8 positions match TRBD2. Germline CDR1 is SGHAT and CDR2 is FQNNGV. The CDR3 runs to 17 residues. V dropped 6 bases and J dropped 9; count of bases not matched to a gene: 19. CDR3 sequence (DNA): TGTGCCAGCAGAGTCCCCGGGGCGGGGGGAGGTTTAGGTGAGCAGTTCTTC. This codes for CASRVPGAGGGLGEQFF. Filled out from reference TRBV11-2 and TRBJ2-1, the complete variable domain reads EAGVAQSPRYKIIEKRQSVAFWCNPISGHATLYWYQQILGQGPKLLIQFQNNGVVDDSQLPKDRFSAERLKGVDSTLKIQPAKLEDSAVYLCASRVPGAGGGLGEQFFGPGTRLTVL.

The chain links TRBV7-2 to TRBJ2-5; 11 bases agree with TRBD1. Germline CDR1 is SGHTA and CDR2 is FQGNSA. The CDR3 loop spans 15 amino acids. The junction had 4 bases not matched to a gene; V was cut back by 3 bases and J by 4 bases. The CDR3 sequence: CASSLGTGGGETQYF. The CDR3 DNA follows: TGTGCCAGCAGCTTGGGGACAGGGGGGGGAGAGACCCAGTACTTC.

The genes are TRBV11-3 and TRBJ2-7; 7 bases align to TRBD2. Germline CDR1 reads SGHNT; CDR2 reads YENEEA. The CDR3 has 15 amino acids. The V and J ends lost 5 bases and 7 bases, in that order; junction bases with no gene match: 14. CDR3 amino acids: CASSPKTSPFEEQYF. CDR3 nucleotides: TGTGCCAGCAGCCCGAAGACTAGCCCCTTTGAGGAGCAGTACTTC.

This clone was recorded only once. The J gene is TRBJ2-5, the V gene TRBV5-4; 9 bases fit TRBD1. This CDR3 is built from 14 residues. V was clipped by 5 bases and J by 2 bases; unmatched bases: 4. Germline V lookup: CDR1 SGHNT, CDR2 YYREEE (reference sequence). In DNA, the CDR3 is TGTGCCAGCAGTTCTGACAGGGGGCAAGAGACCCAGTACTTC. Protein: CASSSDRGQETQYF.

The genes are TRBV7-2 and TRBJ2-7; 7 bases agree with TRBD1. The CDR3 is 11 residues long. The V and J ends lost 3 bases and 7 bases, in that order; junction bases with no gene match: 0. Germline loops: CDR1 SGHTA, CDR2 FQGNSA. The CDR3 is CASSLTGEQYF. In nucleotides, the CDR3 is TGTGCCAGCAGCTTGACAGGGGAGCAGTACTTC.

The chain links TRBV15 to TRBJ1-4; weak D call: TRBD1 (6 bases). Per germline, CDR1 LNHNV and CDR2 YYDKDF (reference sequence). CDR3 size: 15 residues. The V end lost 0 bases, the J end lost 9 bases, and 14 bases lay between the germline ends. The CDR3 region is CATSRDRDIGKKLFF. The DNA of the CDR3 is TGTGCCACCAGCAGAGATCGGGACATAGGGAAAAAACTGTTTTTT. The full variable domain, with the rest looked up from reference TRBV15 and TRBJ1-4, is DAMVIQNPRYQVTQFGKPVTLSCSQTLNHNVMYWYQQKSSQAPKLLFHYYDKDFNNEADTPDNFQSRRPNTSFCFLDIRSPGLGDTAMYLCATSRDRDIGKKLFFGSGTQLSVL.

The chain is built from TRBV4-1 and TRBJ2-5, with a possible D match to TRBD2 (6 bases). Germline V gives CDR1 MGHRA, CDR2 YSYEKL. Trimming stripped 1 base from V and 5 bases from J, with 20 bases between. The CDR3 extends over 17 amino acids. The CDR3 loop is CASSQAHTSPPIETQYF. The CDR3 DNA reads as TGCGCCAGCAGCCAAGCCCATACTAGCCCCCCAATCGAGACCCAGTACTTC.